This entry concerns a single T cell receptor beta chain. Its target is unknown. This sample is drawn from a study of shared clonotypes between healthy human individuals. Overall study context: Three CD4 naive, three CD4 memory, two CD8 naive and one CD8 memory plate were used per donor. The study, taken as a whole, reports: Deeper or shallower sequencing was expected to change how clonotypes are shared among donors.

DNA at around 200 ng, 25,000 to 30,000 T cell genomes, went into sorted-subset replicate PCRs. Only in-frame clones appear in the TCRdb table, and some are missing; sequencing was by immunoSEQ multiplex PCR. The table records roughly 660,000 clones, around 90% of them present only once. CDR3 size: 15 residues. V shed 6 bases and J 0 bases; nucleotides not matched to a gene: 3. Per the germline V gene, CDR1 is SGHTA and CDR2 is FQGNSA. The clonotype originates from a man between 18 and 29 years old in good health. Some clones in this sample may be carry-over from other donors' samples. The chain combines TRBV7-2 with TRBJ2-1, with TRBD2 matching over 9 bases. The sequencing input was memory CD8+ T cells from PBMCs. Noted subset: CD45RO+ cells pooled with CCR7-negative TemRA cells. The CDR3 reads CASRRSGSSYNEQFF. The CDR3 coding sequence is TGTGCCAGCAGACGTAGCGGGAGCTCCTACAATGAGCAGTTCTTC. Full variable domain (rest looked up from reference TRBV7-2 and TRBJ2-1): GAGVSQSPSNKVTEKGKDVELRCDPISGHTALYWYRQSLGQGLEFLIYFQGNSAPDKSGLPSDRFSAERTGGSVSTLTIQRTQQEDSAVYLCASRRSGSSYNEQFFGPGTRLTVL.